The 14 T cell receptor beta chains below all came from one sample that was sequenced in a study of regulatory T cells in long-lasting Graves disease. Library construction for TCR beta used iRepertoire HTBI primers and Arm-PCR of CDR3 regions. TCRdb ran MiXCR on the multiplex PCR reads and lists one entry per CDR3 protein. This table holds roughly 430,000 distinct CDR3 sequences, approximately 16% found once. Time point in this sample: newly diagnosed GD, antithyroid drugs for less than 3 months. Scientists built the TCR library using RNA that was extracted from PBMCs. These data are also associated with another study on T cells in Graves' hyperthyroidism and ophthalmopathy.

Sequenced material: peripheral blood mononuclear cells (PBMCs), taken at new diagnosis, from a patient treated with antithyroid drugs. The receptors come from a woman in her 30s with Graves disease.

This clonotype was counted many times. CDR3 DNA: TGTGCCAGCAGCTGCGGGGCCCACGAGCAGTACTTC. Protein product: CASSCGAHEQYF. The chain joins TRBV7-9 to TRBJ2-7; D is possibly TRBD2 (6 bases). Germline V CDR1 and CDR2: SEHNR, FQNEAQ (reference sequence). The CDR3 consists of 12 residues. The V end lost 4 bases, the J end lost 5 bases, and 9 bases lay between the germline ends.

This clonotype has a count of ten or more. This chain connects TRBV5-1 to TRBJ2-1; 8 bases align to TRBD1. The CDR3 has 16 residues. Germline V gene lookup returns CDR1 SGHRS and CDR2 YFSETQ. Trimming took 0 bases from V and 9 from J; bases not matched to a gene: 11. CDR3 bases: TGCGCCAGCAGCTTGGCCAAAGTCAGGGGGCAGGTTGAGCAGTTCTTC. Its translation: CASSLAKVRGQVEQFF.

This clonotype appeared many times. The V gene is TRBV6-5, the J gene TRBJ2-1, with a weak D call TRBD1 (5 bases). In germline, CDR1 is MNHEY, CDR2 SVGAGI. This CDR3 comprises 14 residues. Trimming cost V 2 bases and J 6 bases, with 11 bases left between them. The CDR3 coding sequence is TGTGCCAGCAGTTACCAGGGCAAAAGCAATGAGCAGTTCTTC. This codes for CASSYQGKSNEQFF.

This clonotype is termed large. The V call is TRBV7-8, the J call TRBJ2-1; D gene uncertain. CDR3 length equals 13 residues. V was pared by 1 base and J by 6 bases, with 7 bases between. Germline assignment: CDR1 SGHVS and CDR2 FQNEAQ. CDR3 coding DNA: TGTGCCAGCAGCTTAGACGCCCGCAATGAGCAGTTCTTC. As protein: CASSLDARNEQFF.

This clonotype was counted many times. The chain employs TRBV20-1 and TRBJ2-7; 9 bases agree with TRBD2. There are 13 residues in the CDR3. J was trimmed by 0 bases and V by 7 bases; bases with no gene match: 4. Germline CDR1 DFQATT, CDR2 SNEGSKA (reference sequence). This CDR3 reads CSVGGRASYEQYF. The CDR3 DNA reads TGCAGTGTTGGCGGGAGGGCCTCCTACGAGCAGTACTTC.

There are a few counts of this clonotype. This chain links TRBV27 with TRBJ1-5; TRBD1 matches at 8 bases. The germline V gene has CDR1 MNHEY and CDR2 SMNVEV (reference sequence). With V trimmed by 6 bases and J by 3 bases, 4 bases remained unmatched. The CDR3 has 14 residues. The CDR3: CASRPGGPNQPQHF. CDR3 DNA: TGTGCCAGCAGGCCAGGGGGCCCCAATCAGCCCCAGCATTTT.

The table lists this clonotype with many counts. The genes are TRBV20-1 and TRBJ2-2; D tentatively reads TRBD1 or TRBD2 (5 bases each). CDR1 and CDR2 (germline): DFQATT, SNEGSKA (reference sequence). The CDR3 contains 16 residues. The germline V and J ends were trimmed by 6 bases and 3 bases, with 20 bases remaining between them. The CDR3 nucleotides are TGCAGTGCGCGAAGGAGGCAGGGATTGGACACCGGGGAGCTGTTTTTT. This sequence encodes CSARRRQGLDTGELFF.

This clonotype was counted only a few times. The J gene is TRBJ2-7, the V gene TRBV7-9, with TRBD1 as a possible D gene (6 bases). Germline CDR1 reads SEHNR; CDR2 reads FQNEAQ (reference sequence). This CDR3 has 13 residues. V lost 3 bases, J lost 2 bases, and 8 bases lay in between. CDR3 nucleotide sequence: TGTGCCAGCAGCTTTGCAGGGGCCTACGAGCAGTACTTC. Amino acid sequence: CASSFAGAYEQYF.

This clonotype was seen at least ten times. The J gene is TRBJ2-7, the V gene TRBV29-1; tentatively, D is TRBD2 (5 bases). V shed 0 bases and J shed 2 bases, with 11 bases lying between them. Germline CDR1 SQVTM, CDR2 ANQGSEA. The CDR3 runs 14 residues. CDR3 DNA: TGCAGCGTTGAAGATCGGGGTTTTCCCTACGAGCAGTACTTC. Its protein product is CSVEDRGFPYEQYF.

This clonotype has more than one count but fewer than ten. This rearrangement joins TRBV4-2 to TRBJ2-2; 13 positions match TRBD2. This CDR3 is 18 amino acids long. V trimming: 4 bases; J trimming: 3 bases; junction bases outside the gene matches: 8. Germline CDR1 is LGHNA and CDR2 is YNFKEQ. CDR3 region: CASSPRTSGRSDTGELFF. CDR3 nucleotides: TGTGCCAGCAGCCCTCGGACTAGCGGGAGATCCGACACCGGGGAGCTGTTTTTT.

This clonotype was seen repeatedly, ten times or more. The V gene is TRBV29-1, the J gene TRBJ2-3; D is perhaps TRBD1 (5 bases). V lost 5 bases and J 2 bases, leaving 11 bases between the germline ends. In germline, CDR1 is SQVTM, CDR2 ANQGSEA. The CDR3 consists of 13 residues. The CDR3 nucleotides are TGCAGCGTTCAGGGCAGACACACAGATACGCAGTATTTT. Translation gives CSVQGRHTDTQYF.

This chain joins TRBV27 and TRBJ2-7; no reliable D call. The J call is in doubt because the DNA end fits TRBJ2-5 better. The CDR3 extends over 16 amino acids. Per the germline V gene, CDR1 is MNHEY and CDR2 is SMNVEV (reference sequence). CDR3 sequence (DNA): TGTGCCAGCAGTTTATTCGGTCAAGTTGACGAAGAGACCCAGTACTTC. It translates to CASSLFGQVDEETQYF.

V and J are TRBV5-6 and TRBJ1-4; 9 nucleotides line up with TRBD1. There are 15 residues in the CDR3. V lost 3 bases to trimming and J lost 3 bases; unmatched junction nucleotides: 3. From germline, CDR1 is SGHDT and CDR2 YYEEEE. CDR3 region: CASSWGQGSNEKLFF. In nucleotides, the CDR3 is TGTGCCAGCAGCTGGGGACAGGGATCTAATGAAAAACTGTTTTTT.

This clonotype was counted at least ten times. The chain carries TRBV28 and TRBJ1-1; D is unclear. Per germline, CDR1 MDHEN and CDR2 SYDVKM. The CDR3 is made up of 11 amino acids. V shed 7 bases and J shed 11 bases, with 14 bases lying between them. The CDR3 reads CASNVGMGAFF. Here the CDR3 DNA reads TGTGCCAGCAACGTGGGGATGGGGGCTTTCTTT.